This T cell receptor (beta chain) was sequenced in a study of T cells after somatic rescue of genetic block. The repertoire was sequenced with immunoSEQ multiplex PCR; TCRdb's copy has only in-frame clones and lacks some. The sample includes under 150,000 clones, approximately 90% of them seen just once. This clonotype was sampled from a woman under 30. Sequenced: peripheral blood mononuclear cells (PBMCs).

DNA for the CDR3: TGTGCCAGCAGCCCAAACCGGGACAGTTTGGAGCTGTTTTTT. This encodes CASSPNRDSLELFF. J is TRBJ2-2 and V is TRBV11-2, with 7 positions matching TRBD1. The V gene end was trimmed by 5 bases and the J gene end by 10 bases; junction bases not matched to a gene: 10. The CDR3 covers 14 residues. Germline CDR1 is SGHAT and CDR2 is FQNNGV.